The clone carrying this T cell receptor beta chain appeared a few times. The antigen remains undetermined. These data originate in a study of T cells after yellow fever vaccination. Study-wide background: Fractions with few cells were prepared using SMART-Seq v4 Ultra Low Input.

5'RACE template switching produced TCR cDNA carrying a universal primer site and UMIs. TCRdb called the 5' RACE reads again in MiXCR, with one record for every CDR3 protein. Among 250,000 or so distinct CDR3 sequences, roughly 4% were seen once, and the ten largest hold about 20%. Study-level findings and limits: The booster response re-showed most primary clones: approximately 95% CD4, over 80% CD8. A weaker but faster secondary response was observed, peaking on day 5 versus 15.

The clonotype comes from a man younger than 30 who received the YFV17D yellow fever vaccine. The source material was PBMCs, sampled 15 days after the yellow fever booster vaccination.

The CDR3 loop is CASSPQGAAETQYF. The DNA of the CDR3 is TGCGCCAGCAGCCCGCAGGGGGCTGCGGAGACCCAGTACTTC. The chain combines TRBV5-1 with TRBJ2-5; 8 nucleotides agree with TRBD1. CDR1 is SGHRS and CDR2 is YFSETQ in the germline V gene. The CDR3 sequence is 14 residues long. V lost 4 bases to trimming and J lost 5 bases; unmatched junction nucleotides: 7.